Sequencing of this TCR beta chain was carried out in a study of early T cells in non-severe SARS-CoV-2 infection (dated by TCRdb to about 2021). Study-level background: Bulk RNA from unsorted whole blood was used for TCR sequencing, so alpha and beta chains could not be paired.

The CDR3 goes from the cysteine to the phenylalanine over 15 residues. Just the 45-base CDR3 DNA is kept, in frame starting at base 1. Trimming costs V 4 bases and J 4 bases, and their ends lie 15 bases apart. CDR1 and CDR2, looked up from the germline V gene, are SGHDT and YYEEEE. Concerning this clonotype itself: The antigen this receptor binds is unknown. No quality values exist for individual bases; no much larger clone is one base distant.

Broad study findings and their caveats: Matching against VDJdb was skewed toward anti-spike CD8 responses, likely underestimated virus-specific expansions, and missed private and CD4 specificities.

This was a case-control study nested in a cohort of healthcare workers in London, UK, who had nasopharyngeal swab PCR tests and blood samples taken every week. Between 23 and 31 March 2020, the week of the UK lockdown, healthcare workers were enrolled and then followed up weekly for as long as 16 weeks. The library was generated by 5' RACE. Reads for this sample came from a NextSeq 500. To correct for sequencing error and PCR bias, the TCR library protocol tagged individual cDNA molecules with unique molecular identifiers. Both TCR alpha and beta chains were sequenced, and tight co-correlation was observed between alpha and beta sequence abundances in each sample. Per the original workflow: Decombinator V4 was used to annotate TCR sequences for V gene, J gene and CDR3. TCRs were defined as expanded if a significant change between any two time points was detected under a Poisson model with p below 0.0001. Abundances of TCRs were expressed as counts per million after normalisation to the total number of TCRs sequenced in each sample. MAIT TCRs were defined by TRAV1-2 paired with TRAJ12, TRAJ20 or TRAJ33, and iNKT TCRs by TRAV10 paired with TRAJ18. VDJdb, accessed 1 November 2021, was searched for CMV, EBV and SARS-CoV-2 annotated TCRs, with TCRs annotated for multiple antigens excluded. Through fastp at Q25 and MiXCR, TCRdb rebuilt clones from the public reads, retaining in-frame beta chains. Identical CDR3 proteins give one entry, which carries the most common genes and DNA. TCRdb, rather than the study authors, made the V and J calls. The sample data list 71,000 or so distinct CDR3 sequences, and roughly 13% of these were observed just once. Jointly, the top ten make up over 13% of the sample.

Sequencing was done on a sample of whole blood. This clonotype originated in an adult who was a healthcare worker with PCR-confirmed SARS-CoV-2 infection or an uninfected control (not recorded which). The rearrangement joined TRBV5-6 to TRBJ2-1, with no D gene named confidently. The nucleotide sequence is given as TGTGCCAGCAGCCCTCACGGCCCAATTTACAATGAGCAGTTCTTC. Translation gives CASSPHGPIYNEQFF.